This T cell receptor (beta chain) derives from a study of blood T cell repertoires in COVID-19. Only in-frame clones appear in the TCRdb table, and some are missing; sequencing was by immunoSEQ multiplex PCR. The sample consists of approximately 440,000 clones, about nine tenths of them appearing once. The germline V gene encodes CDR1 SGHNT and CDR2 YYREEE (reference sequence). Germline trimming cut 1 base from V and 3 bases from J; bases unmatched to any gene: 2. The CDR3 length is 15 residues. This receptor was identified in a woman under 30 who had recovered from COVID-19. The chain joins TRBV5-4 to TRBJ2-5; 11 bases are shared with TRBD2. Sequencing was carried out using PBMCs or T cells enriched from blood (not recorded which). CDR3 loop: CASSLNSGGEETQYF. The CDR3 nucleotides are TGTGCCAGCAGCTTGAATAGCGGGGGGGAAGAGACCCAGTACTTC.